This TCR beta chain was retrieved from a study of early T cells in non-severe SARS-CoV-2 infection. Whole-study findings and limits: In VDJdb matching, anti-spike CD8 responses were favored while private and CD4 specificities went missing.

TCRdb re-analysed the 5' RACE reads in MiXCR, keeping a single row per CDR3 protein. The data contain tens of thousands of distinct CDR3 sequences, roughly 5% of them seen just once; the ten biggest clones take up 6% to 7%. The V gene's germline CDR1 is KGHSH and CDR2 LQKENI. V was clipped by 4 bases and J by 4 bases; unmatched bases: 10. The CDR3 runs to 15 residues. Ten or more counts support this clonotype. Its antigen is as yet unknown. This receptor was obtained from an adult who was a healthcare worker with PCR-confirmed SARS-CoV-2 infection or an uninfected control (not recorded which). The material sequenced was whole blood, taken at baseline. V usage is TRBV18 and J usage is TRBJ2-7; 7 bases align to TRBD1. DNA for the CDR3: TGTGCCAGCTCACGGGCGTATCAGGGGGAATACGAGCAGTACTTC. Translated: CASSRAYQGEYEQYF.